This passage covers 32 T cell receptor beta chains from one sample sequenced in a study of blood T cells in healthy people across ages. A sample-barcoded 5' primer and a J-beta primer mix were used in a second PCR of about 6 to 12 cycles. TCRdb redid the calling of the 5' RACE reads with MiXCR, one entry per CDR3 protein. The sample yields about 1,500,000 distinct CDR3 sequences, 42% seen once. Sequencing used blood. These receptors came from a woman in her late teens or twenties in good health.

Notes on this clonotype: A junction boundary mismatches the germline segment, possibly from a read error. The CDR3 DNA reads as TGCGCCAGCAGTCAGGGACAGGGCTTTCCCGGAAACACCATATATTTT. It yields the protein CASSQGQGFPGNTIYF. J is TRBJ1-3 and V is TRBV12-3 or TRBV12-4; 9 positions match TRBD1. The CDR3 totals 16 residues.

This sequence joins TRBV12-3 or TRBV12-4 and TRBJ2-7, with TRBD2 identical over 8 bases. This CDR3 has 15 amino acids. The V and J ends lost 5 bases and 2 bases, in that order; junction bases with no gene match: 8. CDR3 in amino acids: CASSAVREGPYEQYF. CDR3 nucleotides: TGTGCCAGCAGTGCGGTTCGGGAGGGGCCCTACGAGCAGTACTTC.

The chain employs TRBV7-8 and TRBJ2-1; D perhaps matches TRBD2 (6 bases). The J call may be faulty, since TRBJ2-7 better matches the DNA end. The CDR3 is 17 residues long. Germline V lookup: CDR1 SGHVS, CDR2 FQNEAQ. CDR3 in amino acids: CASSLVGGGVGPYEQYF. CDR3 bases: TGTGCCAGCAGCTTAGTAGGCGGCGGGGTGGGTCCCTACGAGCAGTACTTC.

The chain combines TRBV6-5 with TRBJ2-5; TRBD2 is a possible D gene (5 bases). The CDR3 totals 12 residues. Per germline, CDR1 MNHEY and CDR2 SVGAGI. V gave up 8 bases and J gave up 11 bases, with 18 bases separating them. The CDR3 bases are TGTGCCAGCCGAACGATCGCCGGGGAGCAGTACTTC. This encodes CASRTIAGEQYF.

The sample holds a few counts of this clonotype. The chain has TRBV20-1 and TRBJ2-1, with D perhaps TRBD2 (6 bases). The germline gives CDR1 DFQATT, CDR2 SNEGSKA (reference sequence). V lost 3 bases, J lost 4 bases, and 10 bases lay in between. The CDR3 is 13 amino acids. The CDR3 nucleotides are TGCAGTGCTAGCATGGCGGGGTACAATGAGCAGTTCTTC. This sequence encodes CSASMAGYNEQFF.

The V call is TRBV6-5, the J call TRBJ2-2; the match to TRBD2 covers 10 bases. Per the germline V gene, CDR1 is MNHEY and CDR2 is SVGAGI. V lost 0 bases to trimming and J lost 6 bases; unmatched junction nucleotides: 13. The CDR3 consists of 19 residues. The CDR3 loop reads CASSYSPPLAGDDAGELFF. The CDR3 coding sequence is TGTGCCAGCAGTTACTCCCCTCCGCTAGCGGGGGATGATGCCGGGGAGCTGTTTTTT.

The rearrangement links TRBV20-1 to TRBJ1-1; 7 bases are a match to TRBD1. CDR1 and CDR2 (germline): DFQATT, SNEGSKA (reference sequence). V shed 4 bases, J shed 2 bases, and the junction held 4 bases outside the gene matches. The CDR3 loop spans 13 amino acids. Here the CDR3 reads CSATRQGNTEAFF. The CDR3, as DNA: TGCAGTGCTACACGACAGGGTAACACTGAAGCTTTCTTT.

J is TRBJ2-7 and V is TRBV4-1, with D possibly TRBD2 on 6 matching bases. The V end lost 1 base, the J end lost 0 bases, and 16 bases lay between the germline ends. Germline lookup yields CDR1 MGHRA and CDR2 YSYEKL. CDR3 length equals 17 residues. This chain's CDR3 is CASSQGNPAGYSYEQYF. The CDR3 DNA is TGCGCCAGCAGCCAAGGGAATCCAGCGGGTTACTCCTACGAGCAGTACTTC.

For this clonotype: A much larger clonotype is one base distant, so this may be a read error. J is TRBJ2-7 and V is TRBV7-9; 7 bases are shared with TRBD2. Germline CDR1 is SEHNR and CDR2 is FQNEAQ (reference sequence). V was clipped by 4 bases and J by 3 bases; unmatched bases: 3. The CDR3 has 13 residues. The CDR3 protein is CASSSGLDYEQYF. The CDR3 nucleotides are TGTGCCAGCAGCTCCGGACTAGACTACGAGCAGTACTTC.

There are a few counts of this clonotype. The chain uses TRBV5-1 and TRBJ1-1, with 7 bases lining up with TRBD1. The V segment lost 4 bases and the J segment 0 bases; nucleotides outside the gene matches: 6. Germline lookup yields CDR1 SGHRS and CDR2 YFSETQ. This CDR3 is built from 15 residues. The CDR3 region is CASSPRGQLNTEAFF. The CDR3 region has the DNA TGCGCCAGCAGCCCAAGGGGACAGCTGAACACTGAAGCTTTCTTT.

The J gene is TRBJ1-2, the V gene TRBV13; TRBD1 matches 8 bases. CDR3 length: 15 amino acids. Trimming at V came to 5 bases and at J to 2 bases, leaving 7 bases not matched to a gene. Looked up from germline, CDR1 is PRHDT and CDR2 is FYEKMQ (reference sequence). The CDR3: CASSPEDRANYGYTF. DNA of the CDR3: TGTGCCAGCAGCCCAGAGGACAGGGCGAACTATGGCTACACCTTC.

There are a few counts of this clonotype. V gene TRBV7-9 combines with J gene TRBJ2-7; TRBD2 is a possible D gene (6 bases). CDR3 length equals 12 residues. The V and J ends lost 5 bases and 7 bases respectively, with 12 bases between them. The germline V gene encodes CDR1 SEHNR and CDR2 FQNEAQ (reference sequence). The DNA of the CDR3 is TGTGCCAGCAGCCCAGGGACTCTTGAGCAGTACTTC. Translated, it gives CASSPGTLEQYF.

This chain joins TRBV28 and TRBJ1-2; TRBD1 might be the D (6 bases). This CDR3 has 15 amino acids. Trimming took 6 bases from V and 4 from J, leaving 18 bases between them. Germline V lookup: CDR1 MDHEN, CDR2 SYDVKM. CDR3 bases: TGTGCCAGCAGCTCGGCGGGGGCTGGGCTCTATGGCTACACCTTC. Its protein product is CASSSAGAGLYGYTF.

This clonotype was found many times. This chain's CDR3 is CASSRDYPTDTQYF. DNA of the CDR3: TGTGCCAGCAGCCGGGACTACCCCACAGATACGCAGTATTTT. The chain is built from TRBV25-1 and TRBJ2-3, with TRBD2 identical over 7 bases. This CDR3 is built from 14 residues. Germline assignment: CDR1 MGHDK and CDR2 SYGVNS. Trimming removed 6 bases from V and 2 bases from J; junction bases left unmatched: 5.

The rearrangement joins TRBV12-3 or TRBV12-4 to TRBJ2-4, with 9 bases lining up with TRBD2. The CDR3 contains 18 residues. Unmatched junction bases numbered 14, after V lost 5 bases and J lost 3 bases. The CDR3 loop reads CASSLSGGIYRVKNIQYF. The CDR3 coding sequence is TGTGCCAGCAGTCTCAGCGGGGGGATATACCGGGTCAAAAACATTCAGTACTTC.

The chain uses TRBV5-1 and TRBJ2-1, with 8 bases fitting TRBD1. CDR3 size: 16 residues. Germline V gene data show CDR1 as SGHRS and CDR2 as YFSETQ. After removal of 8 bases from V and 8 bases from J, the junction contained 18 bases not matched to a gene. This chain's CDR3 is CASSSTRDRLQDEQFF. The CDR3 region has the DNA TGCGCCAGTAGTTCCACCCGGGACAGGCTCCAAGATGAGCAGTTCTTC.

At least ten counts were recorded for this clonotype. The chain employs TRBV29-1 and TRBJ2-1; D unresolved. V gave up 2 bases and J gave up 2 bases, with 10 bases separating them. The germline V gene encodes CDR1 SQVTM and CDR2 ANQGSEA. This CDR3 is 14 amino acids long. CDR3 loop: CSVEQDGPYNEQFF. The CDR3 DNA reads TGCAGCGTTGAACAGGACGGCCCCTACAATGAGCAGTTCTTC.

This clonotype has only a few counts. The chain has TRBV6-5 and TRBJ2-1; 10 bases line up with TRBD1. Unmatched junction bases numbered 3, after V lost 3 bases and J lost 4 bases. This CDR3 has 15 amino acids. Germline assignment: CDR1 MNHEY and CDR2 SVGAGI. CDR3 nucleotide sequence: TGTGCCAGCAGTTATGGGGACAGGGGATACAATGAGCAGTTCTTC. The encoded protein is CASSYGDRGYNEQFF.

This clonotype showed up just a few times. The chain is built from TRBV4-1 and TRBJ2-1, with D possibly TRBD1 on 6 matching bases. The CDR3 extends over 18 amino acids. V was cut by 2 bases and J by 4 bases, with 21 bases left in between. The germline gives CDR1 MGHRA, CDR2 YSYEKL. The CDR3, as DNA: TGCGCCAGCAGCCAACGCAGGGGTGGCGACCGAAGATACAATGAGCAGTTCTTC. It translates to CASSQRRGGDRRYNEQFF.

The chain joins TRBV29-1 to TRBJ2-1; 7 bases fit TRBD2. CDR1 is SQVTM and CDR2 is ANQGSEA in the germline V gene. The CDR3 consists of 15 residues. V lost 2 bases, J lost 7 bases, and 11 bases stayed unmatched. As DNA, the CDR3 is TGCAGCGTTGAAACGACTAGCAAAGTCGCGAATGAGCAGTTCTTC. It translates to CSVETTSKVANEQFF.

The rearrangement uses TRBV27 and TRBJ1-2, with TRBD1 matching over 12 bases. The CDR3 is made up of 15 amino acids. CDR1 MNHEY and CDR2 SMNVEV come from the germline V gene (reference sequence). V gave up 5 bases and J gave up 8 bases; unmatched junction bases: 9. The CDR3 region has the DNA TGTGCCAGCAGTAGACCGGGACAGGGGGCGGCCGGCTACACCTTC. It yields the protein CASSRPGQGAAGYTF.

This chain links TRBV6-5 with TRBJ2-7, with D possibly being TRBD2 (6 bases). Deletions cut 3 bases from V and 0 bases from J, with 9 bases between. The CDR3 is made up of 14 amino acids. Germline V CDR1 and CDR2: MNHEY, SVGAGI. CDR3 sequence (DNA): TGTGCCAGCAGTTATCGGGAGAGCTCCTACGAGCAGTACTTC. It specifies CASSYRESSYEQYF.

The chain recombines TRBV20-1 with TRBJ2-4; 7 nucleotides match TRBD2. V trimming: 3 bases; J trimming: 2 bases; junction bases outside the gene matches: 4. Germline V gives CDR1 DFQATT, CDR2 SNEGSKA (reference sequence). The CDR3 is made up of 14 amino acids. CDR3 amino acids: CSARLAASKNIQYF. CDR3 DNA: TGCAGTGCTAGGCTAGCGGCCTCCAAAAACATTCAGTACTTC.

The chain carries TRBV12-3 or TRBV12-4 and TRBJ2-4; 16 positions match TRBD2. The CDR3 runs to 16 residues. The V segment lost 4 bases and the J segment 8 bases; nucleotides outside the gene matches: 5. CDR3 protein: CASSSGLAGGLDIQYF. The DNA for the CDR3 is TGTGCCAGCAGTTCGGGACTAGCGGGAGGGTTGGACATTCAGTACTTC.

This clonotype was counted once. This chain connects TRBV27 to TRBJ1-5, with 8 nucleotides matching TRBD1. Unmatched junction bases numbered 6, after V lost 5 bases and J lost 0 bases. CDR1 and CDR2 (germline): MNHEY, SMNVEV (reference sequence). CDR3 length: 16 amino acids. The CDR3, as DNA: TGTGCCAGCAGTCTCCGGGACAGGCTTAGCAATCAGCCCCAGCATTTT. This translates into CASSLRDRLSNQPQHF.

V is TRBV20-1 and J is TRBJ2-5; D is possibly TRBD2 (6 bases). Trimming took 1 base from V and 11 from J, leaving 23 bases between them. The CDR3 is made up of 15 amino acids. Germline V CDR1 and CDR2: DFQATT, SNEGSKA (reference sequence). CDR3 bases: TGCAGTGCTAGAGGGCCGCCGGGGAGGATCGATGAGCAGTACTTC. This translates into CSARGPPGRIDEQYF.

A few counts support this clonotype. The gene calls are TRBV9 and TRBJ2-7; tentatively, D is TRBD1 (5 bases). The CDR3 runs 14 residues. Germline CDR1 and CDR2: SGDLS and YYNGEE. V gave up 0 bases and J gave up 3 bases, with 10 bases separating them. CDR3 nucleotides: TGTGCCAGCAGCGTAGAGGCAGGGATCTACGAGCAGTACTTC. Translating it yields CASSVEAGIYEQYF. Drawing the rest from reference TRBV9 and TRBJ2-7, the complete variable domain is DSGVTQTPKHLITATGQRVTLRCSPRSGDLSVYWYQQSLDQGLQFLIQYYNGEERAKGNILERFSAQQFPDLHSELNLSSLELGDSALYFCASSVEAGIYEQYFGPGTRLTVT.

This clonotype was counted between two and nine times. A much bigger clone sits one base away, suggesting this may be a read error. The J gene is TRBJ2-1, the V gene TRBV7-2; D is unclear. V was pared by 5 bases and J by 4 bases, with 9 bases between. Germline values: CDR1 SGHTA, CDR2 FQGNSA. The CDR3 runs to 13 residues. The CDR3 loop is CASSGEWYNEQFF. For the CDR3, the DNA is TGTGCCAGCAGCGGAGAATGGTACAATGAGCAGTTCTTC.

The rearrangement links TRBV6-5 to TRBJ2-7, with 9 bases aligning to TRBD1. The junction had 2 bases not matched to a gene; V was cut back by 2 bases and J by 12 bases. The germline V gene encodes CDR1 MNHEY and CDR2 SVGAGI. The CDR3 spans 11 residues. DNA of the CDR3: TGTGCCAGCAGTTACGGACAGGGGCTGTACTTC. It codes for CASSYGQGLYF.

This clonotype was picked up many times. The chain links TRBV27 to TRBJ2-7, with 9 nucleotides matching TRBD2. The germline CDR1 and CDR2 sequences are MNHEY and SMNVEV (reference sequence). After removal of 3 bases from V and 2 bases from J, the junction contained 2 bases not matched to a gene. The CDR3 runs 14 residues. This CDR3 is CASSFSGGTYEQYF. The CDR3 nucleotides are TGTGCCAGCAGTTTCAGCGGGGGGACCTACGAGCAGTACTTC.

This clonotype was picked up a small number of times. The V and J genes are TRBV12-3 or TRBV12-4 and TRBJ2-7, with a tentative D call TRBD1 (6 bases). V was shortened by 4 bases and J by 5 bases, with 18 bases between the two germline ends. This CDR3 has 15 residues. CDR3 amino acids: CASSSQASKGDEQYF. The CDR3 nucleotides are TGTGCCAGCAGTTCCCAGGCTAGCAAGGGGGACGAGCAGTACTTC.

The table lists this clonotype with a few counts. The chain combines TRBV3-1 with TRBJ1-2, with unresolved D. Germline V gene sequence: CDR1 LGHDT, CDR2 YNNKEL (reference sequence). The CDR3 has 16 residues. V lost 4 bases and J lost 4, with 19 bases in between. The DNA for the CDR3 is TGTGCCAGCAGCCCCCCTACCGTGGCCCCCCGCTATGGCTACACCTTC. It is translated as CASSPPTVAPRYGYTF. Supplemented by reference TRBV3-1 and TRBJ1-2, the full variable domain reads DTAVSQTPKYLVTQMGNDKSIKCEQNLGHDTMYWYKQDSKKFLKIMFSYNNKELIINETVPNRFSPKSPDKAHLNLHINSLELGDSAVYFCASSPPTVAPRYGYTFGSGTRLTVV.